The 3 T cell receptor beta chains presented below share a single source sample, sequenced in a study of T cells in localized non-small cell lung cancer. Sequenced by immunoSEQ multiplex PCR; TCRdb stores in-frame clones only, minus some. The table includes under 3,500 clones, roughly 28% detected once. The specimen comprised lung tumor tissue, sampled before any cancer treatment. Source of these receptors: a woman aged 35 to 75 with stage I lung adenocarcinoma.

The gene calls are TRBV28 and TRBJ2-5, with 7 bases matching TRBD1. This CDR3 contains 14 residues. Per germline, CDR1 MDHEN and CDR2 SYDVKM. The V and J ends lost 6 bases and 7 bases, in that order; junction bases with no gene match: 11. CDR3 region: CASSITGELGTQYF. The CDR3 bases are TGTGCCAGCAGCATAACAGGGGAGTTAGGGACCCAGTACTTC.

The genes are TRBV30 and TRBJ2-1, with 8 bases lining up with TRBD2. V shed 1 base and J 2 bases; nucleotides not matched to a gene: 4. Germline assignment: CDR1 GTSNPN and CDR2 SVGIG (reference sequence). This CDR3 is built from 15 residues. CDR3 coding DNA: TGTGCCTGGAGTGCAGCGGGAGTCACCTACAATGAGCAGTTCTTC. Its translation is CAWSAAGVTYNEQFF.

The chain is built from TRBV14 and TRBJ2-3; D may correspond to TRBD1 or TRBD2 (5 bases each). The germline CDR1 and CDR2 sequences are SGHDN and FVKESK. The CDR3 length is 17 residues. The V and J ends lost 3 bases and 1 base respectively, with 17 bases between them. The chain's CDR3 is CASSHARNWDGTDTQYF. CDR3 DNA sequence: TGTGCCAGCAGCCACGCAAGAAATTGGGACGGCACAGATACGCAGTATTTT.